This is a list of T cell receptor beta chains from one sample in a study of shared clonotypes between healthy human individuals. Some clones are missing from TCRdb's copy, which holds only in-frame ones; the method was immunoSEQ multiplex PCR. The sample has 2 million to 2.5 million clones; approximately 96% are singletons. Sequencing was performed on naive CD4+ T cells sorted from blood. All receptors derive from a man younger than 35 in good health. Each CDR3 is given with its conserved first and last residue. A D gene is named only where the DNA matches it firmly. Part of the rows lack a size; the others show once, few, many or a class for expanded clones.

CDR3 length,J gene,D gene,clone size,V gene,CDR3 DNA,CDR3 protein
13,TRBJ2-5,NA,NA,TRBV5-1,TGCGCCAGCAGCCCGGATGGCCCAGAGACCCAGTACTTC,CASSPDGPETQYF
18,TRBJ2-3,TRBD2,NA,TRBV9,TGTGCCAGCAGCTCTCCTTGGACTAGCGGGAGCATCCCAGATACGCAGTATTTT,CASSSPWTSGSIPDTQYF
15,TRBJ1-2,NA,once,TRBV4-3,TGCGCCAGCAGCCAATCCCCCGGGGTATCTTATGGCTACACCTTC,CASSQSPGVSYGYTF
15,TRBJ1-6,NA,NA,TRBV10-3,TGTGCCACCAAACAGGAGCGCTCGGATAATTCACCCCTCCACTTT,CATKQERSDNSPLHF
17,TRBJ2-5,TRBD1,once,TRBV7-8,TGTGCCAGCAGCTTAACTCGAAGGGGACAGCGGAAAGAGACCCAGTACTTC,CASSLTRRGQRKETQYF
15,TRBJ1-4,NA,NA,TRBV7-6,TGTGCCAGCAGCTTAGGTCCGGCGGGGGGCGAAAAACTGTTTTTT,CASSLGPAGGEKLFF
13,TRBJ1-1,NA,once,TRBV7-2,TGTGCCAGCAGCTTAGATTGGGGACCTGAAGCTTTCTTT,CASSLDWGPEAFF
15,TRBJ2-7,TRBD2,NA,TRBV2,TGTGCCAGCAGTCCCCGGACTAGCGGGAGTTACGAGCAGTACTTC,CASSPRTSGSYEQYF
13,TRBJ1-5,NA,NA,TRBV5-8,TGTGCCAGCAGCTTGGAAAGAAATCAGCCCCAGCATTTT,CASSLERNQPQHF
15,TRBJ1-4,TRBD1,NA,TRBV25-1,TGTGCCAGCAGTGATGCAGGGGGGGGTAGGGAAAAACTGTTTTTT,CASSDAGGGREKLFF